The rows below give T cell receptor beta chains drawn from one sample of a study of human T cells and chemical hapten exposure. TCRdb used MiXCR to reprocess the RACE reads, holding one entry per CDR3 protein. The data show roughly 380,000 distinct CDR3 sequences, about 5.1% seen once. This specimen was whole blood, taken in connection with sensitization to the hapten diphenylcyclopropenone (DPC). The receptors stem from a woman in her 50s with alopecia areata. Some clones in this sample may be carry-over from other donors' samples. CDR3s include the opening cysteine and the closing phenylalanine or tryptophan. Each record gives: D gene, J gene, clone size, V gene, CDR3 DNA, CDR3 protein. D genes are given only for firm matches. The size entry is marked missing in some rows and otherwise reads once, few, many or a size class.

TRBD1,TRBJ2-5,-,TRBV2,TGTGCCACCCTGGGACAGCAAGAGACCCAGTACTTC,CATLGQQETQYF
-,TRBJ1-6,many,TRBV6-1,TGTGCCAGCAGTGAAGAGGAGAGGGCCTCCTATAATTCACCCCTCCACTTT,CASSEEERASYNSPLHF
-,TRBJ2-3,few,TRBV27,TGTGCCAGCAGTTTATCTGAGAACACAGATACGCAGTATTTT,CASSLSENTDTQYF
-,TRBJ1-6,-,TRBV9,TGTGCCAGCAGCGGGGACAACCTTTATAATACACCCCTCCACTTT,CASSGDNLYNTPLHF
TRBD1,TRBJ1-2,many,TRBV5-6,TGTGCCAGCAGCCCTGGGACAGGGTGGGGCTACACCTTC,CASSPGTGWGYTF
TRBD2,TRBJ2-5,few,TRBV5-1,TGCGCCAGCAGCTTGGTGCGGGGGGCCCTCCAAGAGACCCAGTACTTC,CASSLVRGALQETQYF
-,TRBJ2-7,many,TRBV29-1,TGCAGCGTTGAAGATCGGGGGCAGCGGGGCTACGAGCAGTACTTC,CSVEDRGQRGYEQYF
-,TRBJ2-1,many,TRBV20-1,TGCAGTGCTAATAGACAGGCTGCCAACAATGAGCAGTTCTTC,CSANRQAANNEQFF
TRBD2,TRBJ2-1,many,TRBV6-6,TGTGCCAGCACTAACTTAGCGGGGGGGCGTGAGCAGTTCTTC,CASTNLAGGREQFF
-,TRBJ1-1,-,TRBV6-6,TGTGCCAGCAGCCGACAGGTTGAAGCTTTCTTT,CASSRQVEAFF